One sample yielded the 18 T cell receptor beta chains listed below, sequenced in a study of shared clonotypes between healthy human individuals. The table came from immunoSEQ multiplex PCR; TCRdb's copy has only in-frame clones and leaves some out. The sample lists around 1.9 million clones, around 93% occurring once. Naive CD8 cells, CD45RO-negative and positively selected for CCR7, excluded terminally differentiated effector memory CD45RA+ cells. The specimen was naive CD8+ T cells from PBMCs. These receptors came from a man between 18 and 29 years old in good health. Some clones in this sample may be carry-over from other donors' samples.

The chain uses TRBV29-1 and TRBJ1-1, with D perhaps matching TRBD1 (5 bases). Deletions cut 1 base from V and 8 bases from J, with 14 bases between. CDR3 length: 13 amino acids. Looked up from germline, CDR1 is SQVTM and CDR2 is ANQGSEA. For the CDR3, the DNA is TGCAGCGTTGAAGTGGGACCCCGTACGGAAGCTTTCTTT. Translation: CSVEVGPRTEAFF.

This clone showed up just once. The chain joins TRBV2 to TRBJ2-5; perhaps D is TRBD1 or TRBD2 (5 bases each). This CDR3 spans 13 amino acids. Germline assignment: CDR1 SNHLY and CDR2 FYNNEI. The V and J ends lost 8 bases and 3 bases respectively, with 13 bases between them. CDR3 bases: TGTGCCAGCTTCGACGAGGGGAAAGAGACCCAGTACTTC. It translates to CASFDEGKETQYF.

Of note for this clone: The sample carries other DNA sequences with the same CDR3. The genes are TRBV27 and TRBJ2-2; D is undetermined. Trimming shortened V by 6 bases and J by 1 base, and 6 bases separated the two germline ends. CDR1 and CDR2 from the germline V gene are MNHEY and SMNVEV (reference sequence). The CDR3 has 13 residues. The CDR3 DNA sequence: TGTGCCAGCAGCCCGCTGAACACCGGGGAGCTGTTTTTT. Translated: CASSPLNTGELFF.

V and J are TRBV4-1 and TRBJ1-1; 9 bases match TRBD1. The ends lost 1 base at V and 7 bases at J; junction bases unmatched: 7. Germline-derived CDR1 and CDR2 are MGHRA and YSYEKL. The CDR3 loop spans 15 amino acids. CDR3 coding DNA: TGCGCCAGCAGCCAAGGTGGAAGACAGGGGGATGAAGCTTTCTTT. Encoded protein: CASSQGGRQGDEAFF.

The count of this clone is one. The chain has TRBV6-5 and TRBJ2-7; D remains unclear. The germline V gene has CDR1 MNHEY and CDR2 SVGAGI. The CDR3 is 11 amino acids. V gave up 5 bases and J gave up 7 bases, with 9 bases separating them. CDR3 in amino acids: CASSTLGEQYF. In DNA form, the CDR3 reads TGTGCCAGCAGTACTCTTGGGGAGCAGTACTTC.

This chain uses TRBV9 with TRBJ1-3; 7 nucleotides agree with TRBD1. This CDR3 region has 16 residues. Trimming took 3 bases from V and 3 from J; bases not matched to a gene: 9. Germline V CDR1 and CDR2: SGDLS, YYNGEE. The CDR3 region is CASSAAKGGVGNTIYF. CDR3 nucleotide sequence: TGTGCCAGCAGCGCTGCCAAAGGGGGCGTTGGAAACACCATATATTTT.

The J gene is TRBJ2-4, the V gene TRBV10-2; 8 bases agree with TRBD2. The CDR3 contains 18 residues. CDR1 is WSHSY and CDR2 is SAAADI in the germline V gene. The J segment lost 0 bases and the V segment lost 3 bases, leaving 10 bases of the junction unmatched. The CDR3 here is CASSDTGGSDIAKNIQYF. The CDR3 DNA sequence: TGCGCCAGCAGTGACACGGGAGGGTCTGATATAGCCAAAAACATTCAGTACTTC.

V is TRBV10-3 and J is TRBJ2-5, with unresolved D. The CDR3 is 13 amino acids. V lost 4 bases to trimming and J lost 4 bases, with 10 bases between them. CDR1 ENHRY and CDR2 SYGVKD come from the germline V gene. CDR3 sequence (DNA): TGTGCCATCAGTGGGATCCTGGGAGAGACCCAGTACTTC. Residues: CAISGILGETQYF.

The chain recombines TRBV7-9 with TRBJ2-2; 7 nucleotides match TRBD2. Trimming at V came to 1 base and at J to 5 bases, leaving 4 bases not matched to a gene. This CDR3 comprises 15 residues. In germline, CDR1 is SEHNR, CDR2 FQNEAQ (reference sequence). The CDR3 DNA reads TGTGCCAGCAGCTTAGGACTAGCTGTTACCGGGGAGCTGTTTTTT. Translated, it gives CASSLGLAVTGELFF.

V and J are TRBV5-4 and TRBJ2-7; 9 bases match TRBD1. The junction had 3 bases not matched to a gene; V was cut back by 5 bases and J by 6 bases. Per germline, CDR1 SGHNT and CDR2 YYREEE (reference sequence). The CDR3 totals 12 residues. CDR3 DNA: TGTGCCAGCAGACAGGGGGCGGGCGAGCAGTACTTC. Translated: CASRQGAGEQYF. Based on the CDR3 plus reference TRBV5-4 and TRBJ2-7, the full variable domain is ETGVTQSPTHLIKTRGQQVTLRCSSQSGHNTVSWYQQALGQGPQFIFQYYREEENGRGNFPPRFSGLQFPNYSSELNVNALELDDSALYLCASRQGAGEQYFGPGTRLTVT.

Details on this clone: The sample contains more than one DNA sequence encoding this CDR3. This chain joins TRBV19 and TRBJ2-7; D uncertain. From germline, CDR1 is LNHDA and CDR2 SQIVND (reference sequence). The V end lost 3 bases, the J end lost 2 bases, and 11 bases lay between the germline ends. The CDR3 is 14 amino acids. CDR3 residues: CASSIDGPAYEQYF. The CDR3 nucleotides read TGTGCCAGTAGTATTGATGGGCCCGCCTACGAGCAGTACTTC.

This rearrangement joins TRBV14 to TRBJ2-7, with 9 bases that match TRBD2. The CDR3 contains 13 residues. From germline, CDR1 is SGHDN and CDR2 FVKESK. V trimming: 4 bases; J trimming: 6 bases; junction bases outside the gene matches: 4. The CDR3 here is CASSPGLAGEQYF. Here the CDR3 DNA reads TGTGCCAGCAGCCCGGGACTAGCTGGCGAGCAGTACTTC.

The chain combines TRBV10-1 with TRBJ1-2, with D unclear. V dropped 2 bases and J dropped 5 bases, with 18 bases sitting between them. From germline, CDR1 is WNHNN and CDR2 SYGVQD (reference sequence). The CDR3 is 16 amino acids. The CDR3 sequence is CASSESRSPGLYGYTF. The DNA of the CDR3 is TGCGCCAGCAGTGAGAGCCGCTCTCCCGGACTTTATGGCTACACCTTC.

V and J are TRBV9 and TRBJ2-7; TRBD1 matches 10 bases. Germline CDR1 reads SGDLS; CDR2 reads YYNGEE. The trim removed 3 bases at V and 6 bases at J, leaving 3 bases unmatched. CDR3 size: 13 residues. CDR3: CASSGQGASEQYF. The CDR3 coding sequence is TGTGCCAGCAGCGGACAGGGGGCGTCCGAGCAGTACTTC.

V gene TRBV28 combines with J gene TRBJ2-1; the match to TRBD2 covers 11 bases. The V segment lost 6 bases and the J segment 7 bases; nucleotides outside the gene matches: 5. The germline V gene encodes CDR1 MDHEN and CDR2 SYDVKM. CDR3 length: 14 residues. CDR3 amino acids: CASRGGLAGNEQFF. DNA of the CDR3: TGTGCCAGCAGGGGTGGACTAGCGGGTAATGAGCAGTTCTTC. Drawing the rest from reference TRBV28 and TRBJ2-1, the complete variable domain is DVKVTQSSRYLVKRTGEKVFLECVQDMDHENMFWYRQDPGLGLRLIYFSYDVKMKEKGDIPEGYSVSREKKERFSLILESASTNQTSMYLCASRGGLAGNEQFFGPGTRLTVL.

As to this clone: Other DNA sequences within the sample encode an identical CDR3. The CDR3: CASSLGRYYEQYF. The CDR3 coding sequence is TGTGCCAGCAGTTTAGGCAGGTATTACGAGCAGTACTTC. This chain uses TRBV27 with TRBJ2-7; no definite D call. From germline, CDR1 is MNHEY and CDR2 SMNVEV (reference sequence). The CDR3 is 13 residues long. The V end lost 2 bases, the J end lost 4 bases, and 9 bases lay between the germline ends.

The CDR3 coding sequence is TGTGCCAGCAGCAAAGCTTTAGACAGGGGGGAGGACAATGAGCAGTTCTTC. Residues: CASSKALDRGEDNEQFF. The rearrangement uses TRBV21-1 and TRBJ2-1; the table's D call, TRBD1, has no DNA check behind it. TRBV21-1 is a pseudogene segment. This CDR3 has 17 residues.

The gene calls are TRBV21-1 and TRBJ2-7; the table gives TRBD2 as D, unverified against the DNA. TRBV21-1 is classified as a pseudogene. This CDR3 has 11 residues. CDR3 region: CASSGGYEQYF. Here the CDR3 DNA reads TGTGCCAGCAGCGGCGGCTACGAGCAGTACTTC.